This TCR beta chain is from a study of blood T cell repertoires in COVID-19. In the study overall: In each case, the material was cDNA or gDNA derived from T cells, B-cell-depleted T cells, or PBMCs.

As processed by the authors: Amplification of reference gene primers provided the estimated nucleated cell counts. Clones were read by immunoSEQ multiplex PCR, and TCRdb kept only the in-frame ones, dropping some. V and J calls and clone size follow that table, whereas D and trimming were derived from the DNA. The sample lists fewer than 85,000 clones, around nine tenths occurring once. Germline CDR1 is SGHKS and CDR2 is YYEKEE (reference sequence). The CDR3 sequence is 14 residues long. Trimming pared 4 bases from V and 4 bases from J, leaving 14 bases between. The sample consisted of peripheral blood. The clonotype originates from a man aged 55 to 70 with acute or convalescent COVID-19. V and J are TRBV5-5 and TRBJ1-1; D is perhaps TRBD1 (6 bases). This CDR3 is CASSRGQRGTEAFF. The CDR3 DNA reads as TGTGCCAGCAGCCGTGGACAGAGAGGCACTGAAGCTTTCTTT.